This TCR beta chain derives from a study of CXCR3-negative and CXCR3-positive naive CD8 T cells. The CDR3 spans 15 residues. Germline loops: CDR1 SQVTM, CDR2 ANQGSEA. With UMI labels, 5' RACE was used to prepare the TRB cDNA libraries. Each CDR3 protein gets one entry in TCRdb, which reprocessed the 5' RACE reads and gives no DNA. Its table records about 23,000 distinct CDR3 sequences. Material: memory CD8+ T cells from blood. The chain uses TRBV29-1 and TRBJ2-7; TCRdb picks TRBD2, but there is no DNA to check that call. This TCR derives from a human donor in good health. Some clones in this sample may be carry-over from other donors' samples. CDR3 region: CSVARTEDWRYEQYF.